The text below deals with one T cell receptor (beta chain). This CDR3 is built from 14 residues. Germline CDR1 and CDR2: MDHEN and SYDVKM. Trimming stripped 2 bases from V and 2 bases from J, with 9 bases between. This sample was taken from a study of blood T cell repertoires in COVID-19. Study-wide background: Acute-phase and convalescent COVID-19 samples originated in the United States, Italy and Spain. The cDNA or gDNA used as material had been derived from T cells, B-cell-depleted T cells, or PBMCs.

In the original analysis: Estimation of nucleated cell counts relied on the amplification of reference gene primers. TCRdb's copy holds only in-frame clones and misses some; the assay was immunoSEQ multiplex PCR. V and J calls plus clone size are reproduced from that table; the DNA served to infer D and trimming. The repertoire holds 110,000 to 150,000 clones, with more than 75% as singletons. This clonotype was sampled from a woman aged 50 to 60 with acute or convalescent COVID-19. Sequencing was performed on peripheral blood. The rearrangement uses TRBV28 and TRBJ1-2, with D maybe TRBD1 (5 bases). DNA of the CDR3: TGTGCCAGCAGTTTAACGGGGGAGAACTATGGCTACACCTTC. Translating gives CASSLTGENYGYTF.